The 32 T cell receptor beta chains below all came from one sample that was sequenced in a study of blood T cells in healthy people across ages. A sample-barcoded 5' primer and a J-beta primer mix were used in a second PCR of roughly 7 to 11 cycles. One entry per CDR3 protein, called by TCRdb with MiXCR from the 5' RACE reads. The sample records 750,000 to 950,000 distinct CDR3 sequences, about a quarter being singletons. A further study also used this sample, focusing on T cells of mothers and their children.

The specimen sequenced was blood. These receptors originate from a boy aged 5-17 years in good health.

CDR3 amino acids: CASSLGKVSYEQYF. The DNA for the CDR3 is TGTGCCAGCAGCTTAGGAAAGGTATCCTACGAGCAGTACTTC. The chain joins TRBV5-6 to TRBJ2-7; unclear D gene. There are 14 residues in the CDR3. Trimming removed 2 bases at V and 1 base at J, with 10 bases between. Looked up from germline, CDR1 is SGHDT and CDR2 is YYEEEE.

V is TRBV28 and J is TRBJ2-7; no firm D call. V was shortened by 3 bases and J by 5 bases, with 5 bases between the two germline ends. Germline CDR1 and CDR2: MDHEN and SYDVKM. This CDR3 contains 11 residues. The CDR3 loop reads CASSFNDEQYF. As DNA, the CDR3 is TGTGCCAGCAGTTTTAACGACGAGCAGTACTTC.

This clonotype showed up just a few times. CDR3 nucleotides: TGCGCCAGCAGCTACTACGACAGCCAAGAGACCCAGTACTTC. Encoded protein: CASSYYDSQETQYF. This chain links TRBV5-1 with TRBJ2-5, with D perhaps matching TRBD1 (5 bases). The CDR3 sequence is 14 residues long. From germline, CDR1 is SGHRS and CDR2 YFSETQ. Trimming took off 3 bases at V and 1 base at J, with 10 bases between the two ends.

This clonotype was seen more than once but under ten times. The chain couples TRBV30 to TRBJ1-5, with D hard to call. V lost 3 bases, J lost 7 bases, and 10 bases lay in between. Per germline, CDR1 GTSNPN and CDR2 SVGIG (reference sequence). This CDR3 region has 12 residues. The CDR3 DNA sequence: TGTGCCTGGAGCTTAGTCAACCAGCCCCAGCATTTT. Protein product: CAWSLVNQPQHF.

This clonotype was seen only a few times. The V call is TRBV29-1, the J call TRBJ2-5; tentatively, D is TRBD1 (6 bases). Germline CDR1 reads SQVTM; CDR2 reads ANQGSEA. V lost 6 bases to trimming and J lost 5 bases, with 13 bases between them. There are 12 residues in the CDR3. The CDR3 loop is CSVGQIRETQYF. CDR3 DNA sequence: TGCAGCGTCGGACAGATCAGGGAGACCCAGTACTTC.

The sample holds a few counts of this clonotype. The chain joins TRBV4-1 to TRBJ1-5; no reliable D call. The germline V gene has CDR1 MGHRA and CDR2 YSYEKL. The V and J ends lost 0 bases and 9 bases respectively, with 12 bases between them. The CDR3 is 14 amino acids. CDR3 residues: CASSQDPAGRPQHF. CDR3 DNA sequence: TGCGCCAGCAGCCAAGACCCGGCGGGTCGGCCCCAGCATTTT.

This clonotype was counted between two and nine times. The chain couples TRBV12-5 to TRBJ2-7, with D perhaps matching TRBD1 (6 bases). V dropped 7 bases and J dropped 7 bases, with 11 bases sitting between them. Germline-derived CDR1 and CDR2 are LGHNT and FRNRAP. The CDR3 spans 11 residues. CDR3 sequence: CASASTGEQYF. CDR3 bases: TGTGCTAGTGCCAGTACAGGGGAGCAGTACTTC.

This rearrangement joins TRBV20-1 to TRBJ2-7; no definite D call. Deletions cut 3 bases from V and 0 bases from J, with 9 bases between. Germline V gives CDR1 DFQATT, CDR2 SNEGSKA (reference sequence). The CDR3 is 13 residues long. In DNA, the CDR3 is TGCAGTGCTAGTGACACCTACTCCTACGAGCAGTACTTC. Its protein product is CSASDTYSYEQYF.

The chain uses TRBV29-1 and TRBJ2-6; D uncertain. Trimming took 6 bases from V and 1 from J, leaving 10 bases between them. In germline, CDR1 is SQVTM, CDR2 ANQGSEA. The CDR3 length is 14 residues. The CDR3 nucleotides are TGCAGCGTCGCTCTCCCTTCTGGGGCCAACGTCCTGACTTTC. Its translation: CSVALPSGANVLTF.

CDR3 region: CASSEEASGSYEQYF. The CDR3 coding sequence is TGTGCCAGCAGTGAAGAGGCTAGCGGCTCCTACGAGCAGTACTTC. V and J are TRBV6-1 and TRBJ2-7, with 7 bases aligning to TRBD2. Trimming took 1 base from V and 0 from J; bases not matched to a gene: 3. From germline, CDR1 is MNHNS and CDR2 SASEGT. This CDR3 comprises 15 residues.

The table lists this clonotype with a few counts. The gene calls are TRBV12-3 or TRBV12-4 and TRBJ2-1; 10 bases line up with TRBD2. The assigned J gene may be wrong: the sequence end matches TRBJ2-5 better. The CDR3 extends over 17 amino acids. The CDR3, as DNA: TGTGCCAGCAGCCCTCCGCGAAGGCTAGCGGGGGAAGAGACCCAGTACTTC. The encoded protein is CASSPPRRLAGEETQYF.

The rearrangement uses TRBV7-2 and TRBJ1-3; TRBD1 matches at 9 bases. Germline V gene data show CDR1 as SGHTA and CDR2 as FQGNSA. The J segment lost 3 bases and the V segment lost 1 base, leaving 1 base of the junction unmatched. This CDR3 comprises 15 residues. CDR3 nucleotide sequence: TGTGCCAGCAGCTTAGGGGACAGGGTTGGAAACACCATATATTTT. Amino acid sequence: CASSLGDRVGNTIYF. Complete variable domain (other parts from reference TRBV7-2 and TRBJ1-3): GAGVSQSPSNKVTEKGKDVELRCDPISGHTALYWYRQSLGQGLEFLIYFQGNSAPDKSGLPSDRFSAERTGGSVSTLTIQRTQQEDSAVYLCASSLGDRVGNTIYFGEGSWLTVV.

CDR3 coding DNA: TGTGCCAGCAGTTACTCGGGACAGGGGGACTATGGCTACACCTTC. This gives the protein CASSYSGQGDYGYTF. The chain has TRBV6-5 and TRBJ1-2; 11 bases fit TRBD1. The CDR3 is made up of 15 amino acids. The trim removed 0 bases at V and 3 bases at J, leaving 0 bases unmatched. The germline gives CDR1 MNHEY, CDR2 SVGAGI.

The chain recombines TRBV6-5 with TRBJ1-1, with D uncertain. The germline gives CDR1 MNHEY, CDR2 SVGAGI. The V gene lost 6 bases and the J gene lost 2 bases, with 10 bases spanning the gap. This CDR3 contains 13 residues. The CDR3 DNA is TGTGCCAGCAGGCCTGACAAAAACACTGAAGCTTTCTTT. Its protein product is CASRPDKNTEAFF.

This clonotype was observed a few times. The rearrangement uses TRBV5-1 and TRBJ2-1; D might be TRBD1 or TRBD2, each matching 5 bases. With 7 bases removed from V and 2 bases from J, the gap between germline ends came to 10 bases. In germline, CDR1 is SGHRS, CDR2 YFSETQ. This CDR3 is built from 13 residues. The CDR3 nucleotides are TGCGCCAGCTATGGGGGACCCTACAATGAGCAGTTCTTC. It specifies CASYGGPYNEQFF.

This clonotype was seen a handful of times. This chain links TRBV12-3 or TRBV12-4 with TRBJ1-4; D might be TRBD1 (5 bases). This CDR3 has 15 residues. The V end lost 3 bases, the J end lost 7 bases, and 15 bases lay between the germline ends. CDR3 bases: TGTGCCAGCAGTTTGCAGGGCCTCCACGGTGAAAAACTGTTTTTT. Its protein product is CASSLQGLHGEKLFF.

V and J are TRBV12-3 or TRBV12-4 and TRBJ2-1; a weak D match, TRBD1 (8 bases). The DNA end is more similar to TRBJ2-5, so the J call may be wrong. The CDR3 loop spans 14 amino acids. The CDR3 nucleotides are TGTGCCAGCAGTCCAAACAGGGGGGGGAGCCCCCAGTACTTC. It encodes CASSPNRGGSPQYF.

The CDR3 nucleotides read TGTGCCAGCAGCCAAGATTATGCACCGGGCTATGGCTACACCTTC. Its translation is CASSQDYAPGYGYTF. The gene calls are TRBV14 and TRBJ1-2, with D unclear. V lost 0 bases and J lost 4, with 12 bases in between. From germline, CDR1 is SGHDN and CDR2 FVKESK. The CDR3 is 15 amino acids.

The CDR3 DNA is TGTGCCAGCAGCCGCGGGATAGACTCCTACAATGAGCAGTTCTTC. This codes for CASSRGIDSYNEQFF. The chain is built from TRBV7-2 and TRBJ2-1; TRBD2 is a possible D gene (6 bases). The ends were cut back, 5 bases at V and 0 bases at J, with 11 bases in the middle. Germline V CDR1 and CDR2: SGHTA, FQGNSA. The CDR3 has 15 residues.

This clonotype has only a few counts. This chain uses TRBV29-1 with TRBJ2-3; no firm D call. CDR1 and CDR2 (germline): SQVTM, ANQGSEA. The CDR3 runs 12 residues. Trimming removed 4 bases at V and 0 bases at J, with 5 bases between. This chain's CDR3 is CSVAGSTDTQYF. DNA of the CDR3: TGCAGCGTTGCTGGGAGCACAGATACGCAGTATTTT.

This clonotype was seen only a few times. V and J are TRBV12-3 or TRBV12-4 and TRBJ2-5; a weak D match, TRBD2 (5 bases). This CDR3 is built from 14 residues. V lost 2 bases and J lost 13, with 20 bases in between. The CDR3 loop is CASSLRGLGWTLYF. CDR3 coding DNA: TGTGCCAGCAGTTTAAGAGGATTAGGTTGGACTTTGTACTTC.

The gene calls are TRBV24-1 and TRBJ1-5; D remains unclear. CDR1 KGHDR and CDR2 SFDVKD come from the germline V gene. Trimming left V 1 base short and J 6 bases short, with 6 bases between. CDR3 size: 13 residues. The CDR3 nucleotides read TGTGCCACCAGTGATTTACGGGGTCAGCCCCAGCATTTT. Amino acids: CATSDLRGQPQHF.

This chain links TRBV7-2 with TRBJ2-1; D is perhaps TRBD1 (5 bases). V lost 4 bases, J lost 1 base, and 14 bases lay in between. CDR1 and CDR2 from the germline V gene are SGHTA and FQGNSA. This CDR3 has 16 amino acids. The CDR3 DNA is TGTGCCAGCAGCTACCGCCGGCCAGGGTCCTACAATGAGCAGTTCTTC. Protein sequence: CASSYRRPGSYNEQFF.

V is TRBV4-1 and J is TRBJ2-1, with D hard to call. With 1 base removed from V and 1 base from J, the gap between germline ends came to 17 bases. Germline lookup yields CDR1 MGHRA and CDR2 YSYEKL. The CDR3 is 18 residues long. DNA for the CDR3: TGCGCCAGCAGCCAAGTTCGGGCAGGCCAAAGGTCCTACAATGAGCAGTTCTTC. Translating it yields CASSQVRAGQRSYNEQFF.

With respect to this clonotype: One junction end disagrees with the germline gene, perhaps due to a read error. This chain links TRBV20-1 with TRBJ2-1; TRBD2 matches 8 bases. CDR1 is DFQATT and CDR2 is SNEGSKA in the germline V gene (reference sequence). CDR3 size: 14 residues. The CDR3 nucleotides are TGCAGTGCCAGAGCGGGGGTTGTGCTCTATGAGCAGTTCTTC. Translated, it gives CSARAGVVLYEQFF.

The genes are TRBV9 and TRBJ2-1; TRBD1 matches at 10 bases. The CDR3 covers 18 residues. J lost 4 bases, V lost 0 bases, and 10 bases had no gene match. Germline V gives CDR1 SGDLS, CDR2 YYNGEE. CDR3 sequence reads: CASSVGVTGGDPYNEQFF. CDR3 DNA sequence: TGTGCCAGCAGCGTAGGCGTGACAGGGGGCGATCCTTACAATGAGCAGTTCTTC.

The chain uses TRBV5-1 and TRBJ2-1; 12 positions agree with TRBD2. The J call is in doubt because the DNA end fits TRBJ2-7 better. The CDR3 consists of 16 residues. CDR1 SGHRS and CDR2 YFSETQ come from the germline V gene. Here the CDR3 DNA reads TGCGCCAGCAGCTCGGTGACTAGCGGGGGCTCCTACGAGCAGTACTTC. It is translated as CASSSVTSGGSYEQYF.

This clonotype came up a few times. The V and J genes are TRBV29-1 and TRBJ1-3; D ambiguous. CDR3 length: 13 residues. Trimming left V 7 bases short and J 4 bases short, with 14 bases between. Germline V CDR1 and CDR2: SQVTM, ANQGSEA. The chain's CDR3 is CSASGPWGNTIYF. The CDR3 nucleotides read TGCAGCGCGTCTGGGCCTTGGGGAAACACCATATATTTT.

On this clonotype: At one boundary the junction diverges from the germline segment, which might be a read error. The V and J genes are TRBV28 and TRBJ2-5; TRBD1 agrees at 9 bases. Germline V gives CDR1 MDHEN, CDR2 SYDVKM. CDR3 size: 15 residues. The CDR3 DNA reads TGTGCCAGCAGTCCCCCGGGACAGGGAGGAGAGACCAAGTACTTC. Translation gives CASSPPGQGGETKYF.

The chain employs TRBV24-1 and TRBJ2-3; 8 bases are a match to TRBD2. The trim removed 3 bases at V and 3 bases at J, leaving 1 base unmatched. This CDR3 contains 14 residues. From germline, CDR1 is KGHDR and CDR2 SFDVKD. This CDR3 reads CATSDSGGTDTQYF. CDR3 sequence (DNA): TGTGCCACCAGTGATAGCGGGGGTACAGATACGCAGTATTTT.

V gene TRBV7-9 combines with J gene TRBJ2-6; D may be TRBD1 (6 bases). Germline values: CDR1 SEHNR, CDR2 FQNEAQ (reference sequence). V was clipped by 5 bases and J by 0 bases, with 20 bases between them. The CDR3 runs 19 residues. The CDR3 region has the DNA TGTGCCAGCAGCCCACGACAGGCAGGAGCCCTCTCTGGGGCCAACGTCCTGACTTTC. It is translated as CASSPRQAGALSGANVLTF.

The CDR3 DNA reads TGTGCCAGCAGTTACTCGTTAGGGGAAAAACTGTTTTTT. Encoded protein: CASSYSLGEKLFF. The chain uses TRBV6-5 and TRBJ1-4; D is unresolved. V lost 0 bases, J lost 8 bases, and 7 bases lay in between. Germline assignment: CDR1 MNHEY and CDR2 SVGAGI. The CDR3 consists of 13 residues.